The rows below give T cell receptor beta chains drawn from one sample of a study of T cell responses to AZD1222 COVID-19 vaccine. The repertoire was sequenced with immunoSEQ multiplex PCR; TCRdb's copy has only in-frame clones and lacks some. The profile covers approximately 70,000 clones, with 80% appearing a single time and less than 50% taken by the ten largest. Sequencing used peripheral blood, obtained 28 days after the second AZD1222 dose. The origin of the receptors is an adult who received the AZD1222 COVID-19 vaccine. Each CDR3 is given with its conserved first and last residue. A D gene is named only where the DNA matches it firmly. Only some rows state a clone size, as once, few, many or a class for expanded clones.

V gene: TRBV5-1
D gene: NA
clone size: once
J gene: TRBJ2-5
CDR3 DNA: TGCGCCAGCAGCCCGGAGGGTGATATTTTAGAGACCCAGTACTTC
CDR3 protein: CASSPEGDILETQYF

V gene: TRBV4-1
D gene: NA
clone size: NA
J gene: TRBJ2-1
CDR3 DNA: TGCGCCAGCAGCCAAGGAGCGGGTGGTGGAGAGAGCTCCTACAATGAGCAGTTCTTC
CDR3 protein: CASSQGAGGGESSYNEQFF

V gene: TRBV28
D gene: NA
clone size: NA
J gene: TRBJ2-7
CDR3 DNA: TGTGCCAGCAGTTTTACGTTTGTATACGAGCAGTACTTC
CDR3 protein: CASSFTFVYEQYF

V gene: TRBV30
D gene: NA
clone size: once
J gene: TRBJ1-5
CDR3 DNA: TGTGCCTGGAGTGTATCGGAGGATCAGCCCCAGCATTTT
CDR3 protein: CAWSVSEDQPQHF

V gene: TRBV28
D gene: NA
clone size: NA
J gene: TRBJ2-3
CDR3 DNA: TGTGCCAGCAGTTTACTGCCCATCGCGACAGATACGCAGTATTTT
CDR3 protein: CASSLLPIATDTQYF

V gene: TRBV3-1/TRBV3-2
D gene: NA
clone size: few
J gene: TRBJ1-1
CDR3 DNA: TGTGCCAGCAGCCAAGATCAAGGGCCGATCACTGAAGCTTTCTTT
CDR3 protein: CASSQDQGPITEAFF

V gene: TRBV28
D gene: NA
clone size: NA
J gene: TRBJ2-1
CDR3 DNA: TGTGCCAGCAGTTTAGACGAGGAGCAGTCCTACAATGAGCAGTTCTTC
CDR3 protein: CASSLDEEQSYNEQFF

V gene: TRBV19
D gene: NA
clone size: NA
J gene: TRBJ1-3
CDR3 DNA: TGTGCCACCCGACCGGGGGGAAACACCATATATTTT
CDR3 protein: CATRPGGNTIYF

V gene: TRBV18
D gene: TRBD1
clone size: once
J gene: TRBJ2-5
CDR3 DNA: TGTGCCAGCTCACCGGCGGGACAGGGGTTGGGAGAGACCCAGTACTTC
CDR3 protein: CASSPAGQGLGETQYF

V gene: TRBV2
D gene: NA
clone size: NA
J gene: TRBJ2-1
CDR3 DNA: TGTGCCAGCAAACTCAATTTCGACGGACCGGAGCAGTTCTTC
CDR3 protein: CASKLNFDGPEQFF

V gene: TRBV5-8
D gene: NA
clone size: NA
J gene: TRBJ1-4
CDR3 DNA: TGTGCCAGCAGCTTGGTGTGGGGTTCTAATGAAAAACTGTTTTTT
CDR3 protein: CASSLVWGSNEKLFF

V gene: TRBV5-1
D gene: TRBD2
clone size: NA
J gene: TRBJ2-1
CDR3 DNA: TGCGCCAGCAGCTTGGACACCTTCGGGACTAGCGGGAGTGTAGGTGAGCAGTTCTTC
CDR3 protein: CASSLDTFGTSGSVGEQFF

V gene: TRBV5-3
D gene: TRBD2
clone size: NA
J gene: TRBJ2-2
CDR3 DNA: TGTGCCAGAAGCCTGGGACTAGCGGGAGGGGGCACCGGGGAGCTGTTTTTT
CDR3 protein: CARSLGLAGGGTGELFF

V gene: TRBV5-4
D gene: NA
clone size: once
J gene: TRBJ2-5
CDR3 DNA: TGTGCCAGCAGCAGGTGGGAGCGAGAGACCCAGTACTTC
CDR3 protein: CASSRWERETQYF

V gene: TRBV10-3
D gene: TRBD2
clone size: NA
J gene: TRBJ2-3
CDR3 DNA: TGTGCCATCAGACGACTAGCGCCCACAGATACGCAGTATTTT
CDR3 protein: CAIRRLAPTDTQYF

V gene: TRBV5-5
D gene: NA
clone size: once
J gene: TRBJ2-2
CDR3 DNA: TGTGCCAGCAGCGTCCGGGACACGAACACCGGGGAGCTGTTTTTT
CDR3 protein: CASSVRDTNTGELFF

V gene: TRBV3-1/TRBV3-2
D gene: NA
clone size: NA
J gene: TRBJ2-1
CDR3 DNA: TGTGCCAGCAGCCAAGCCGCGATGAGAATACTGGGCTCCTACAATGAGCAGTTCTTC
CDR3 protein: CASSQAAMRILGSYNEQFF

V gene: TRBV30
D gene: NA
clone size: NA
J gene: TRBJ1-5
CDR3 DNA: TGTGCCTGGAGTGTAAGCCAGGGCCAGCCCCAGCATTTT
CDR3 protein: CAWSVSQGQPQHF

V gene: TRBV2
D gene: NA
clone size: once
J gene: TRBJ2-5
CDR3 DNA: TGTGCCAGCTCGGGGGACTTTCAAGAGACCCAGTACTTC
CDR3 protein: CASSGDFQETQYF

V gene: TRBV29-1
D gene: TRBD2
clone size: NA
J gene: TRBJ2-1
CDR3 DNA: TGCAGCGCTGGACTAGCGGGAGCGGCCTCCTACAATGAGCAGTTCTTC
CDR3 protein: CSAGLAGAASYNEQFF

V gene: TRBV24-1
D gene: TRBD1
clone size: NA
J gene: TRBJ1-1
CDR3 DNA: TGTGCCACCAGTGACGGACAGGGAGAGTGGACTGAAGCTTTCTTT
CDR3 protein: CATSDGQGEWTEAFF

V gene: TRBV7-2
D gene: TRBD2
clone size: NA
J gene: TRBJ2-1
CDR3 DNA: TGTGCCAGCAGCTTATATTCCGGGCGGGGGGACAATGAGCAGTTCTTC
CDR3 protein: CASSLYSGRGDNEQFF

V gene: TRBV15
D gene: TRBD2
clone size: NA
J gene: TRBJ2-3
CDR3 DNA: TGTGCCACCAGCGGGACTAGCGACACGCAGTATTTT
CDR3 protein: CATSGTSDTQYF

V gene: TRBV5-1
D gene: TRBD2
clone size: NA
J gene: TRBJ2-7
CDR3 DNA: TGCGCCAGCAGCCCCAGCGGGAGGGACGAGCAGTACTTC
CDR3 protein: CASSPSGRDEQYF

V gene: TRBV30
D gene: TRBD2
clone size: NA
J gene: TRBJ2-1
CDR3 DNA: TGTGCCTGGAAAGGACTAGCGCACTCCTACAATGAGCAGTTCTTC
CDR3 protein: CAWKGLAHSYNEQFF

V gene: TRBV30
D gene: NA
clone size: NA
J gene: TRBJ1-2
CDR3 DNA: TGTGCCTGGACGCGAGTAGGGGGCTACACCTTC
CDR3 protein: CAWTRVGGYTF

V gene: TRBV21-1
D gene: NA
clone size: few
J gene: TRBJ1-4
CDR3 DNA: TGTGCCAGCTGGCAGCAAATAAATGAAAAACTGTTTTTT
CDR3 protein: CASWQQINEKLFF

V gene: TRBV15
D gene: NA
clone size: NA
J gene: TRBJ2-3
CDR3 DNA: TGTGCCACCAGCAAGGGGGGGATACCCACAGATACGCAGTATTTT
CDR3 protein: CATSKGGIPTDTQYF

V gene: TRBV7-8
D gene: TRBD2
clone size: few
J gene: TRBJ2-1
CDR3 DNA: TGTGCCAGCAGCTTAGGTCGGGTAATTTCTGGGACTAGCGGGAGAAATGAGCAGTTCTTC
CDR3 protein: CASSLGRVISGTSGRNEQFF

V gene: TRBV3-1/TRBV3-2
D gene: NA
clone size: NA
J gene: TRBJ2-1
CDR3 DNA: TGTGCCAGCAGCCAAGATGCCGACGGTTGGATCAATGAGCAGTTCTTC
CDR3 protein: CASSQDADGWINEQFF

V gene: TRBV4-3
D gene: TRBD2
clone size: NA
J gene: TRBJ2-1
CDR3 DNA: TGCGCCAGCAGCCAATCACTCCCTGGACTAGCGGAATACAATGAGCAGTTCTTC
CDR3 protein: CASSQSLPGLAEYNEQFF

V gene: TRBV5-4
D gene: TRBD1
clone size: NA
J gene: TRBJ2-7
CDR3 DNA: TGTGCCAGCAGGGCATCGGGACAGAGCTCCTACGAGCAGTACTTC
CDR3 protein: CASRASGQSSYEQYF

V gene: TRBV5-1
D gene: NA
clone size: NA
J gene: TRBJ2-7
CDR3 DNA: TGCGCCAGCAGCCTTAAGGGGGACTGGGCCACGGGCGAGCAGTACTTC
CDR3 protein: CASSLKGDWATGEQYF

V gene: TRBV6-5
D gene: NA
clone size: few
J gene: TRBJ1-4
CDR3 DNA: TGTGCCAGCGTCGATGCAACTAATGAAAAACTGTTTTTT
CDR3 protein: CASVDATNEKLFF

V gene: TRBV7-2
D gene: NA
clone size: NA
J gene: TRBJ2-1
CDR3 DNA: TGTGCCAGCAGTATAGGGGTCAATGAGCAGTTCTTC
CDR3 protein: CASSIGVNEQFF

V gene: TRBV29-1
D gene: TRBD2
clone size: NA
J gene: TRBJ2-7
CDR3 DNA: TGCAGCGCTAACTACATGCGGACTAGCGGCTACGAGCAGTACTTC
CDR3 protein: CSANYMRTSGYEQYF

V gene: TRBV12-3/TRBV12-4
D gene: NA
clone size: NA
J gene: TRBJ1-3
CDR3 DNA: TGTGCCAGCAAGCAGACCTCTGGAAACACCATATATTTT
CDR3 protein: CASKQTSGNTIYF

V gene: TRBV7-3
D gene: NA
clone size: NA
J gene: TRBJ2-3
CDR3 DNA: TGTGCCAGCAGTCCAGGGGGGGGCACAGATACGCAGTATTTT
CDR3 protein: CASSPGGGTDTQYF

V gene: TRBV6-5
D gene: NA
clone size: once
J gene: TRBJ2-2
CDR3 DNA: TGTGCCAGCACCCAACAGGGCACAGGAGGGGAGCTGTTTTTT
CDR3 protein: CASTQQGTGGELFF

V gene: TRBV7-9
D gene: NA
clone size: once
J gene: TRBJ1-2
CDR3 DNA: TGTGCCAGCAGCCCAGGGAGGGGGGGCGACTATGGCTACACCTTC
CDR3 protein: CASSPGRGGDYGYTF

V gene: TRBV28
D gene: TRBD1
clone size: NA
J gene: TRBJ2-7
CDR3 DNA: TGTGCCAGCAGTACTTACCTACAGGGGAACGAGCAGTACTTC
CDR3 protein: CASSTYLQGNEQYF

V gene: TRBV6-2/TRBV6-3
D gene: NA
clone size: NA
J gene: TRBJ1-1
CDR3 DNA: TGTGCCAGCAGTTTAAACAGGATGAACACTGAAGCTTTCTTT
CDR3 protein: CASSLNRMNTEAFF

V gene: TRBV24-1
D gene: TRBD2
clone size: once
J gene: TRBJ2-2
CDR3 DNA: TGTGCCACCAGTGATGGGGAGGGGTATCGCACCGGGGAGCTGTTTTTT
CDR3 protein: CATSDGEGYRTGELFF

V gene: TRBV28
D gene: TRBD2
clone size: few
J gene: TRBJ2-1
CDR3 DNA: TGTGCCAGCAGTTTGTTTGCGGGAGTGGGTGACAATGAGCAGTTCTTC
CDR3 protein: CASSLFAGVGDNEQFF